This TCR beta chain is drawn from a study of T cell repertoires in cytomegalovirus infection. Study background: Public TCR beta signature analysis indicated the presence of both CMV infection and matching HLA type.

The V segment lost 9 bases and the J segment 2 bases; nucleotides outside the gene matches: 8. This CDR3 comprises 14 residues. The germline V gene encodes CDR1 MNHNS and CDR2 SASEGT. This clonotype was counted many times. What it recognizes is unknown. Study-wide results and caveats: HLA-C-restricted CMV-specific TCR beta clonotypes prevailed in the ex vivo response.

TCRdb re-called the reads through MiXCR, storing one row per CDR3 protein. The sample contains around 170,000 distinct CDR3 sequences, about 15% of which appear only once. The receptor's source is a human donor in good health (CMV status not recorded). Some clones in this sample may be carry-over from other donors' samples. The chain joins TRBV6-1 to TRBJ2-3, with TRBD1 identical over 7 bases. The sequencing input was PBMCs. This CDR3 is CASYGTANTDTQYF. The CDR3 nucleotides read TGTGCCAGTTACGGGACAGCGAACACAGATACGCAGTATTTT.